These 22 T cell receptor beta chains originate from one sample sequenced in a study of OX40 agonist ivuxolimab in advanced cancers. Data came from immunoSEQ multiplex PCR; TCRdb stores just in-frame clones and leaves some out. In the table there are some 90,000 clones, around 86% of which are singletons. The sample here was CD4+ or CD8+ T cells sorted from blood, taken in a trial of the OX40 agonist ivuxolimab. These receptor sequences come from an adult with an advanced solid tumor such as melanoma, head and neck, liver or kidney cancer.

The chain joins TRBV6-5 to TRBJ1-5; 8 bases are shared with TRBD1. Germline V gene sequence: CDR1 MNHEY, CDR2 SVGAGI. Germline trimming cut 8 bases from V and 5 bases from J; bases unmatched to any gene: 11. There are 15 residues in the CDR3. The CDR3 DNA sequence: TGTGCCAGCCGGATCGACAGGGGATCTGATCAGCCCCAGCATTTT. Its translation is CASRIDRGSDQPQHF.

In DNA form, the CDR3 reads TGTGCCAGCAGAAGCGGGACAGAGAATGAAGCTTTCTTT. Translated: CASRSGTENEAFF. The genes are TRBV7-2 and TRBJ1-1; 7 nucleotides line up with TRBD1. CDR1 is SGHTA, CDR2 FQGNSA, per germline. This CDR3 spans 13 amino acids. Trimming at V came to 6 bases and at J to 7 bases, leaving 8 bases not matched to a gene. The entire variable domain, with the rest obtained from reference TRBV7-2 and TRBJ1-1, is as follows: GAGVSQSPSNKVTEKGKDVELRCDPISGHTALYWYRQSLGQGLEFLIYFQGNSAPDKSGLPSDRFSAERTGGSVSTLTIQRTQQEDSAVYLCASRSGTENEAFFGQGTRLTVV.

This rearrangement joins TRBV7-6 to TRBJ2-5; the match to TRBD2 covers 7 bases. Per the germline V gene, CDR1 is SGHVS and CDR2 is FNYEAQ. The CDR3 spans 16 residues. Trimming took 7 bases from V and 2 from J; bases not matched to a gene: 13. The CDR3, as DNA: TGTGCCAGCACCACCTTAGCGGGCACACGTCAAGAGACCCAGTACTTC. It yields the protein CASTTLAGTRQETQYF.

The J gene is TRBJ1-2, the V gene TRBV4-1; D is unresolved. The ends were cut back, 1 base at V and 5 bases at J, with 11 bases in the middle. Germline V gene data show CDR1 as MGHRA and CDR2 as YSYEKL. CDR3 length: 14 amino acids. The chain's CDR3 is CASSQAVYGYGYTF. CDR3 nucleotides: TGCGCCAGCAGCCAAGCCGTGTACGGGTATGGCTACACCTTC.

This chain links TRBV27 with TRBJ2-3, with 10 bases that match TRBD2. Germline loops: CDR1 MNHEY, CDR2 SMNVEV (reference sequence). Trimming cost V 3 bases and J 1 base; bases outside gene matches: 10. The CDR3 consists of 18 residues. CDR3 amino acids: CASSFGSGGTGGTDTQYF. CDR3 nucleotides: TGTGCCAGCAGTTTTGGTAGCGGGGGGACCGGCGGCACAGATACGCAGTATTTT.

The chain carries TRBV11-2 and TRBJ2-3, with D perhaps matching TRBD2 (6 bases). This CDR3 is 16 amino acids long. Between the trimmed V and J ends, which lost 0 bases and 3 bases, there was a span of 13 bases. Per the germline V gene, CDR1 is SGHAT and CDR2 is FQNNGV. The CDR3 loop is CASSLEEGSGTDTQYF. In DNA, the CDR3 is TGTGCCAGCAGCTTAGAGGAGGGGTCGGGTACAGATACGCAGTATTTT.

This clone was counted a single time. The chain is built from TRBV7-2 and TRBJ2-3; TRBD2 might be the D (5 bases). This CDR3 contains 15 residues. Trimming took 5 bases from V and 0 from J, leaving 12 bases between them. CDR1 and CDR2 from the germline V gene are SGHTA and FQGNSA. The CDR3 DNA follows: TGTGCCAGCAGCCGCGACTACCTTAGCACAGATACGCAGTATTTT. It yields the protein CASSRDYLSTDTQYF.

This chain joins TRBV27 and TRBJ2-7, with 7 positions matching TRBD1. Trimming at V came to 10 bases and at J to 1 base, leaving 10 bases not matched to a gene. The CDR3 has 14 amino acids. CDR1 and CDR2 (germline): MNHEY, SMNVEV (reference sequence). This CDR3 is CATAGTERSYEQYF. Here the CDR3 DNA reads TGTGCCACCGCCGGGACAGAACGTTCCTACGAGCAGTACTTC.

V and J are TRBV7-6 and TRBJ1-1, with 9 bases identical to TRBD1. V shed 4 bases, J shed 1 base, and the junction held 7 bases outside the gene matches. Germline V gene data show CDR1 as SGHVS and CDR2 as FNYEAQ. The CDR3 extends over 16 amino acids. The DNA for the CDR3 is TGTGCCAGCAGCTCGACGGGACAGGGATGGAACACTGAAGCTTTCTTT. Its protein product is CASSSTGQGWNTEAFF.

This clone appeared once. CDR3 bases: TGCGCCAGCAGCTTGGCTCGGTTGAACACTGAAGCTTTCTTT. Translation gives CASSLARLNTEAFF. V usage is TRBV5-1 and J usage is TRBJ1-1, with unresolved D. Germline V gives CDR1 SGHRS, CDR2 YFSETQ. V was clipped by 0 bases and J by 0 bases, with 6 bases between them. The CDR3 is made up of 14 amino acids.

The rearrangement uses TRBV30 and TRBJ2-5; 8 positions match TRBD1. The CDR3 sequence is 11 residues long. Germline lookup yields CDR1 GTSNPN and CDR2 SVGIG (reference sequence). Trimming at V came to 2 bases and at J to 7 bases, leaving 0 bases not matched to a gene. The CDR3 coding sequence is TGTGCCTGGAGTCAGGGGGCGACCCAGTACTTC. It is translated as CAWSQGATQYF.

This clone came up once. The chain joins TRBV30 to TRBJ1-4; weak D call: TRBD1 (5 bases). Germline CDR1 reads GTSNPN; CDR2 reads SVGIG (reference sequence). This CDR3 region has 16 residues. V shed 0 bases and J shed 2 bases, with 13 bases lying between them. CDR3 in amino acids: CAWSVRGARTNEKLFF. The DNA of the CDR3 is TGTGCCTGGAGTGTACGAGGGGCCCGTACTAATGAAAAACTGTTTTTT.

This chain uses TRBV6-6 with TRBJ1-1, with 8 bases that match TRBD1. The CDR3 is made up of 15 amino acids. V shed 11 bases and J 5 bases; nucleotides not matched to a gene: 16. Germline lookup yields CDR1 MNHNY and CDR2 SVGAGI (reference sequence). The CDR3 region is CASLGSGGWGTEAFF. The CDR3 DNA is TGTGCCTCGCTCGGTTCAGGGGGCTGGGGGACTGAAGCTTTCTTT.

The sample holds a few counts of this clone. The V gene is TRBV5-4, the J gene TRBJ1-4; tentative D call: TRBD1 (5 bases). Germline V gene sequence: CDR1 SGHNT, CDR2 YYREEE (reference sequence). V was cut by 1 base and J by 7 bases, with 14 bases left in between. This CDR3 spans 15 amino acids. The CDR3 is CASSLLGQGPEKLFF. The CDR3, as DNA: TGTGCCAGCAGCTTGTTGGGGCAGGGACCTGAAAAACTGTTTTTT.

The chain combines TRBV6-5 with TRBJ2-3; no reliable D call. V gave up 0 bases and J gave up 2 bases, with 6 bases separating them. Germline V gene data show CDR1 as MNHEY and CDR2 as SVGAGI. This CDR3 has 14 amino acids. The CDR3, as DNA: TGTGCCAGCAGTTACTCGCTGTACACAGATACGCAGTATTTT. The encoded protein is CASSYSLYTDTQYF.

V usage is TRBV4-1 and J usage is TRBJ2-7; TRBD2 agrees at 7 bases. CDR3 length: 15 amino acids. The germline CDR1 and CDR2 sequences are MGHRA and YSYEKL. The J segment lost 2 bases and the V segment lost 0 bases, leaving 4 bases of the junction unmatched. CDR3 coding DNA: TGCGCCAGCAGCCAAGAATTTGGGGGGGCCTACGAGCAGTACTTC. Its translation is CASSQEFGGAYEQYF.

The gene calls are TRBV30 and TRBJ1-4; D uncertain. Germline-derived CDR1 and CDR2 are GTSNPN and SVGIG (reference sequence). The CDR3 consists of 11 residues. V lost 3 bases to trimming and J lost 7 bases, with 6 bases between them. CDR3 loop: CAWSNSEKLFF. In DNA form, the CDR3 reads TGTGCCTGGAGCAACAGTGAAAAACTGTTTTTT. Using reference TRBV30 and TRBJ1-4 for the parts outside the CDR3, the full variable domain is SQTIHQWPATLVQPVGSPLSLECTVEGTSNPNLYWYRQAAGRGLQLLFYSVGIGQISSEVPQNLSASRPQDRQFILSSKKLLLSDSGFYLCAWSNSEKLFFGSGTQLSVL.

This rearrangement joins TRBV5-6 to TRBJ1-5; perhaps TRBD1 as D (5 bases). The germline CDR1 and CDR2 sequences are SGHDT and YYEEEE. Trimming cost V 4 bases and J 1 base, with 12 bases left between them. The CDR3 totals 15 residues. CDR3 protein: CASSPRGRSNQPQHF. The CDR3 DNA is TGTGCCAGCAGCCCGAGGGGCAGAAGCAATCAGCCCCAGCATTTT.

DNA of the CDR3: TGCGCCAGCAGCTTTCCGGGGATGGGGGACAATGAGCAGTTCTTC. This sequence encodes CASSFPGMGDNEQFF. V usage is TRBV5-1 and J usage is TRBJ2-1; D assignment may be TRBD1 or TRBD2 (5 bases each). Germline V lookup: CDR1 SGHRS, CDR2 YFSETQ. V was cut by 2 bases and J by 5 bases, with 14 bases left in between. The CDR3 has 15 amino acids.

The chain joins TRBV18 to TRBJ2-7; possible D gene TRBD1, 6 bases. The germline CDR1 and CDR2 sequences are KGHSH and LQKENI. Between the trimmed V and J ends, which lost 3 bases and 2 bases, there was a span of 8 bases. The CDR3 length is 13 residues. The CDR3 loop is CASSPQGPYEQYF. CDR3 DNA sequence: TGTGCCAGCTCACCGCAGGGGCCCTACGAGCAGTACTTC.

The rearrangement links TRBV5-1 to TRBJ2-3; D gene uncertain. The germline gives CDR1 SGHRS, CDR2 YFSETQ. CDR3 size: 11 residues. V was cut by 0 bases and J by 5 bases, with 1 base left in between. CDR3 sequence: CASSLEDTQYF. In DNA form, the CDR3 reads TGCGCCAGCAGCTTGGAAGATACGCAGTATTTT.

This sequence joins TRBV10-1 and TRBJ2-7; 7 bases fit TRBD1. Per the germline V gene, CDR1 is WNHNN and CDR2 is SYGVQD (reference sequence). J was trimmed by 0 bases and V by 0 bases; bases with no gene match: 5. The CDR3 is made up of 16 amino acids. The CDR3 here is CASSESIRDSSYEQYF. The CDR3 DNA reads TGCGCCAGCAGTGAGTCAATAAGGGACAGCTCCTACGAGCAGTACTTC.